The 20 T cell receptor beta chains below were found in one sample sequenced in a study of shared clonotypes between healthy human individuals. Assay: immunoSEQ multiplex PCR; the TCRdb copy retains only in-frame clones and omits some. The table has 550,000 to 650,000 clones, 90% to 97% seen once; the top ten hold roughly 0.1%. Positive CCR7 selection of CD45RO-negative cells yielded the naive CD8 cells, and terminally differentiated effector memory CD45RA+ cells were excluded. The sample was naive CD8+ T cells sorted from blood. These TCRs come from a woman under 40 in good health.

This sequence joins TRBV29-1 and TRBJ2-7; weak D call: TRBD2 (6 bases). Germline V CDR1 and CDR2: SQVTM, ANQGSEA. CDR3 length: 16 residues. Trimming cost V 6 bases and J 0 bases, with 21 bases left between them. The CDR3 coding sequence is TGCAGCGTCGCGGGATATGTCAGACAAAGCTCCTACGAGCAGTACTTC. Encoded protein: CSVAGYVRQSSYEQYF.

V and J are TRBV7-2 and TRBJ2-7; no definite D call. Germline CDR1 and CDR2: SGHTA and FQGNSA. With 0 bases removed from V and 0 bases from J, the gap between germline ends came to 9 bases. The CDR3 is 15 residues long. The CDR3 region has the DNA TGTGCCAGCAGCTTAGCTCATGGCGGCTCCTACGAGCAGTACTTC. Its translation is CASSLAHGGSYEQYF. The whole variable domain, filled in from reference TRBV7-2 and TRBJ2-7, reads GAGVSQSPSNKVTEKGKDVELRCDPISGHTALYWYRQSLGQGLEFLIYFQGNSAPDKSGLPSDRFSAERTGGSVSTLTIQRTQQEDSAVYLCASSLAHGGSYEQYFGPGTRLTVT.

This clone occurred once. The gene calls are TRBV6-1 and TRBJ2-2; D is possibly TRBD1 (5 bases). Germline CDR1 MNHNS, CDR2 SASEGT. This CDR3 region has 15 residues. Trimming took off 1 base at V and 6 bases at J, with 12 bases between the two ends. CDR3 protein: CASSEGPGWSGELFF. Here the CDR3 DNA reads TGTGCCAGCAGTGAAGGCCCAGGGTGGTCCGGGGAGCTGTTTTTT.

The chain employs TRBV27 and TRBJ1-5; weak D call: TRBD1 (6 bases). The V gene's germline CDR1 is MNHEY and CDR2 SMNVEV (reference sequence). V was pared by 5 bases and J by 16 bases, with 15 bases between. The CDR3 has 11 residues. The CDR3 nucleotides read TGTGCCAGCAGTCCCGGGGACATTTTACATTTT. Its translation is CASSPGDILHF.

V and J are TRBV19 and TRBJ1-5; no definite D call. Deletions cut 5 bases from V and 0 bases from J, with 11 bases between. Germline assignment: CDR1 LNHDA and CDR2 SQIVND (reference sequence). The CDR3 extends over 15 amino acids. The CDR3 bases are TGTGCCAGTAGTGAAGATGAATATAGCAATCAGCCCCAGCATTTT. Protein: CASSEDEYSNQPQHF.

The rearrangement joins TRBV10-3 to TRBJ2-7; 7 bases agree with TRBD1. V shed 8 bases and J 3 bases; nucleotides not matched to a gene: 13. Germline V lookup: CDR1 ENHRY, CDR2 SYGVKD. This CDR3 comprises 15 residues. The CDR3 sequence is CAIGRGGGLDYEQYF. The CDR3 nucleotides are TGTGCCATCGGCCGAGGGGGCGGCTTGGACTACGAGCAGTACTTC.

This sequence joins TRBV28 and TRBJ2-2; the D is unclear. CDR1 is MDHEN, CDR2 SYDVKM, per germline. The V gene lost 6 bases and the J gene lost 1 base, with 12 bases spanning the gap. The CDR3 runs to 15 residues. The CDR3 sequence is CASSSPTGNTGELFF. DNA for the CDR3: TGTGCCAGCAGCTCACCTACTGGGAACACCGGGGAGCTGTTTTTT.

Note on this clone: Other nucleotide sequences in the sample specify the same CDR3. The genes are TRBV5-6 and TRBJ2-7; TRBD1 is a possible D gene (5 bases). Trimming stripped 0 bases from V and 6 bases from J, with 7 bases between. Germline V gene lookup returns CDR1 SGHDT and CDR2 YYEEEE. The CDR3 sequence is 12 residues long. The CDR3: CASSLGGGEQYF. The CDR3 DNA reads as TGTGCCAGCAGCTTGGGGGGCGGCGAGCAGTACTTC.

V and J are TRBV27 and TRBJ2-7, with D hard to call. V dropped 4 bases and J dropped 5 bases, with 9 bases sitting between them. The CDR3 covers 12 residues. CDR1 MNHEY and CDR2 SMNVEV come from the germline V gene (reference sequence). As DNA, the CDR3 is TGTGCCAGCAGTTCCCTTGGAGACGAGCAGTACTTC. Its protein is CASSSLGDEQYF.

The J gene is TRBJ1-2, the V gene TRBV7-9; 9 bases fit TRBD1. With V trimmed by 3 bases and J by 2 bases, 1 base remained unmatched. This CDR3 is 14 amino acids long. The germline V gene encodes CDR1 SEHNR and CDR2 FQNEAQ (reference sequence). Here the CDR3 reads CASSLGTGNYGYTF. As DNA, the CDR3 is TGTGCCAGCAGCTTGGGGACAGGGAACTATGGCTACACCTTC.

This rearrangement joins TRBV6-1 to TRBJ2-5; 7 bases line up with TRBD1. The CDR3 spans 14 residues. Germline CDR1 and CDR2: MNHNS and SASEGT. Trimming took 3 bases from V and 3 from J; bases not matched to a gene: 4. The CDR3 loop is CASSDRGRKETQYF. DNA of the CDR3: TGTGCCAGCAGTGATAGGGGGCGTAAAGAGACCCAGTACTTC.

In its sample, this clone was seen once. The J gene is TRBJ2-5, the V gene TRBV11-2; TRBD2 matches at 12 bases. The CDR3 contains 17 residues. Germline trimming cut 1 base from V and 4 bases from J; bases unmatched to any gene: 7. Germline V lookup: CDR1 SGHAT, CDR2 FQNNGV. The CDR3 is CASSLVSSGRAGETQYF. In nucleotides, the CDR3 is TGTGCCAGCAGCTTAGTATCTAGCGGGAGGGCAGGAGAGACCCAGTACTTC.

The genes are TRBV6-1 and TRBJ2-7, with a possible D match to TRBD2 (5 bases). Per germline, CDR1 MNHNS and CDR2 SASEGT. This CDR3 spans 16 amino acids. The V and J ends lost 1 base and 0 bases respectively, with 13 bases between them. The CDR3: CASSEGGVSVSYEQYF. The CDR3 nucleotides read TGTGCCAGCAGTGAAGGGGGAGTTTCAGTCTCCTACGAGCAGTACTTC.

This chain connects TRBV7-9 to TRBJ2-4, with 16 bases that match TRBD2. The CDR3 is 19 amino acids. V shed 5 bases, J shed 3 bases, and the junction held 10 bases outside the gene matches. Looked up from germline, CDR1 is SEHNR and CDR2 is FQNEAQ (reference sequence). The CDR3 region is CASSPGTSGRGLGKNIQYF. CDR3 sequence (DNA): TGTGCCAGCAGCCCAGGGACTAGCGGGAGGGGCTTGGGCAAAAACATTCAGTACTTC.

The rearrangement joins TRBV27 to TRBJ2-1, with 10 positions matching TRBD2. This CDR3 is built from 14 residues. V was clipped by 5 bases and J by 5 bases; unmatched bases: 3. Looked up from germline, CDR1 is MNHEY and CDR2 is SMNVEV (reference sequence). DNA of the CDR3: TGTGCCAGCAGTAACAGCGGGAGGGACAATGAGCAGTTCTTC. Amino acids: CASSNSGRDNEQFF.

V usage is TRBV28 and J usage is TRBJ1-1, with 7 bases that match TRBD1. The length of the CDR3 is 14 residues. Germline V lookup: CDR1 MDHEN, CDR2 SYDVKM. The junction had 8 bases not matched to a gene; V was cut back by 6 bases and J by 4 bases. The CDR3 protein is CASSSGGVGTEAFF. CDR3 nucleotides: TGTGCCAGCAGCTCAGGGGGAGTAGGCACTGAAGCTTTCTTT.

This chain joins TRBV7-6 and TRBJ2-2, with a weak D call TRBD2 (6 bases). Trimming took off 1 base at V and 6 bases at J, with 15 bases between the two ends. Germline V lookup: CDR1 SGHVS, CDR2 FNYEAQ. CDR3 length: 16 amino acids. CDR3 amino acids: CASSLVSRGMAGELFF. CDR3 nucleotide sequence: TGTGCCAGCAGCTTAGTTTCTCGCGGGATGGCCGGGGAGCTGTTTTTT.

This chain uses TRBV5-1 with TRBJ2-7; D is possibly TRBD1 or TRBD2 (6 bases each). The CDR3 has 14 amino acids. Germline CDR1 reads SGHRS; CDR2 reads YFSETQ. V lost 7 bases and J 3 bases, leaving 17 bases between the germline ends. CDR3 DNA: TGCGCCAGCTCATCGGGGGACACTCACTACGAGCAGTACTTC. It codes for CASSSGDTHYEQYF.

CDR3 region: CASSSGLAGGFGELFF. Here the CDR3 DNA reads TGTGCCAGCAGCTCCGGACTAGCGGGAGGTTTCGGGGAGCTGTTTTTT. J is TRBJ2-2 and V is TRBV7-9; 14 nucleotides align to TRBD2. V trimming: 4 bases; J trimming: 7 bases; junction bases outside the gene matches: 5. Germline V gives CDR1 SEHNR, CDR2 FQNEAQ (reference sequence). This CDR3 has 16 residues.

The genes are TRBV29-1 and TRBJ2-1, with D possibly matching TRBD2 (6 bases). CDR3 size: 13 residues. The V end was cut by 7 bases, the J end by 8 bases, with 18 bases between. Germline V CDR1 and CDR2: SQVTM, ANQGSEA. The CDR3 DNA reads as TGCAGCGGAGGGACGGAGGGCCCGTATGAGCAGTTCTTC. As protein: CSGGTEGPYEQFF.